The rows below give T cell receptor beta chains drawn from one sample of a study of brain T cells in children with intractable seizures. Libraries were prepared by immunoSEQ multiplex PCR; TCRdb keeps only in-frame clonotypes and omits some of them. The profile shows about 64,000 clones, approximately 94% of them singletons. This specimen was peripheral blood, taken at surgery. The receptors stem from a boy less than two years old with focal cortical dysplasia and intractable seizures. The CDR3 runs from the conserved cysteine through the conserved F or W. The D gene is left open where the match is weak. Clone size is stated in some rows and not others, as once, few, many or a class when expanded.

NA | TRBJ2-1 | 14 | TRBV2 | NA | TGTGCCAGCAGTGGCGGCTACTCCTACAATGAGCAGTTCTTC | CASSGGYSYNEQFF
NA | TRBJ2-3 | 15 | TRBV4-1 | NA | TGCGCCAGCAGCCACCCCGGACTCAGTCTTAAAACGCAGTATTTT | CASSHPGLSLKTQYF
NA | TRBJ1-2 | 15 | TRBV7-9 | NA | TGTGCCAGCAGCCCCGGTCACAGGTCCTTCTATGGCTACACCTTC | CASSPGHRSFYGYTF
NA | TRBJ2-4 | 11 | TRBV6-2/TRBV6-3 | NA | TGTGCCAGCAGTTACGGCATCGTTAGGCACTTC | CASSYGIVRHF
NA | TRBJ2-1 | 15 | TRBV7-9 | TRBD2 | TGTGCCAGCAGCTTCCGCCTAGCGGGCTACAATGAGCAGTTCTTC | CASSFRLAGYNEQFF
NA | TRBJ1-2 | 16 | TRBV6-9 | NA | TGTGCCAGCAGTTATTCCGGGACACTAGCTAACTATGGCTACACCTTC | CASSYSGTLANYGYTF
NA | TRBJ1-1 | 15 | TRBV4-1 | NA | TGCGCCAGCAGCCAACAACAGGGAGGGGACACTGAAGCTTTCTTT | CASSQQQGGDTEAFF
NA | TRBJ2-7 | 14 | TRBV11-2 | TRBD1 | TGTGCCAGCAGCCCACGACAGGGCGGCTACGAGCAGTACTTC | CASSPRQGGYEQYF
NA | TRBJ2-1 | 15 | TRBV6-2/TRBV6-3 | TRBD2 | TGTGCCAGCAGTTACACGGGACTAGTCCGGAATGAGCAGTTCTTC | CASSYTGLVRNEQFF
few | TRBJ1-2 | 14 | TRBV4-1 | NA | TGCGCCAGCAGCCAACTGGGGGGGATTTATGGCTACACCTTC | CASSQLGGIYGYTF
once | TRBJ2-1 | 15 | TRBV18 | TRBD2 | TGTGCCAGCTCACCACTAGCGGGGGCCTACAATGAGCAGTTCTTC | CASSPLAGAYNEQFF
NA | TRBJ2-7 | 15 | TRBV10-2 | TRBD2 | TGCGCCAGCAGTGAAGGGACTAGCGGGGACTTTGTGCAGTACTTC | CASSEGTSGDFVQYF
NA | TRBJ1-3 | 13 | TRBV3-1/TRBV3-2 | NA | TGTGCCAGCAGCCAAGAATACGGAAACACCATATATTTT | CASSQEYGNTIYF
NA | TRBJ1-6 | 19 | TRBV2 | NA | TGTGCCAGCAGTGAAGGTACAGGGACCTCTTTTGCCTATAATTCACCCCTCCACTTT | CASSEGTGTSFAYNSPLHF
NA | TRBJ2-5 | 15 | TRBV11-2 | TRBD2 | TGTGCCAGCAGCGATGGACTAGCGGGTCAAGAGACCCAGTACTTC | CASSDGLAGQETQYF
NA | TRBJ2-2 | 14 | TRBV7-3 | TRBD2 | TGTGCCAGCAGCTTAACGTTAGCGGGAGGGGAGCTGTTTTTT | CASSLTLAGGELFF
NA | TRBJ2-7 | 14 | TRBV18 | TRBD1 | TGTGCCAGCTCACCTGGGGACAGGGTGTACGAGCAGTACTTC | CASSPGDRVYEQYF
NA | TRBJ2-5 | 15 | TRBV5-1 | TRBD1 | TGCGCCAGCAGCCAAGGGACAGTGAGCCAAGAGACCCAGTACTTC | CASSQGTVSQETQYF
NA | TRBJ1-6 | 16 | TRBV18 | NA | TGTGCCAGCTCACCCGACGGGGTCCAGCCGAATTCACCCCTCCACTTT | CASSPDGVQPNSPLHF
NA | TRBJ1-1 | 13 | TRBV19 | NA | TGTGCCAGTAGTATAGGGTCCGGCACTGAAGCTTTCTTT | CASSIGSGTEAFF
NA | TRBJ2-2 | 13 | TRBV5-6 | NA | TGTGCCAGCAGCTTGAGGGTGACCGGGGAGCTGTTTTTT | CASSLRVTGELFF
once | TRBJ2-1 | 13 | TRBV19 | NA | TGTGCCAGTAGTATGATGACTAGTAATGAGCAGTTCTTC | CASSMMTSNEQFF
NA | TRBJ1-2 | 12 | TRBV29-1 | NA | TGCAGCGTTGAGAAGGGGACCTATGGCTACACCTTC | CSVEKGTYGYTF
NA | TRBJ2-3 | 18 | TRBV7-6 | NA | TGTGCCAGCAGCTTAGTCCCTTTCAAAACGACTAGCACAGATACGCAGTATTTT | CASSLVPFKTTSTDTQYF
NA | TRBJ2-2 | 16 | TRBV9 | NA | TGTGCCAGCAGCGTAGGGGGACTCCCGAACACCGGGGAGCTGTTTTTT | CASSVGGLPNTGELFF
NA | TRBJ1-3 | 12 | TRBV7-9 | NA | TGTGCCAGCCCCGGCTCTGGAAACACCATATATTTT | CASPGSGNTIYF
NA | TRBJ2-3 | 15 | TRBV2 | TRBD1 | TGTGCCAGCAGCGCCAGACAGGGCCTCACAGATACGCAGTATTTT | CASSARQGLTDTQYF
NA | TRBJ1-2 | 13 | TRBV6-5 | NA | TGTGCCAGCAGTCTGGGACATAACTATGGCTACACCTTC | CASSLGHNYGYTF
NA | TRBJ1-1 | 16 | TRBV14 | TRBD1 | TGTGCCAGCAGCCCCCCAAGGGACAGCGCGAACACTGAAGCTTTCTTT | CASSPPRDSANTEAFF
NA | TRBJ2-7 | 16 | TRBV24-1 | TRBD1 | TGTGCCACCAGTGATTGGTCCCGGGACAGGGGTTACGAGCAGTACTTC | CATSDWSRDRGYEQYF
NA | TRBJ2-2 | 16 | TRBV5-6 | TRBD2 | TGTGCCAGCAGCCGACTAGCGGGAGGTTACACCGGGGAGCTGTTTTTT | CASSRLAGGYTGELFF
NA | TRBJ1-2 | 12 | TRBV6-5 | NA | TGTGCCATCCGACAGTTCTCCTATGGCTACACCTTC | CAIRQFSYGYTF
NA | TRBJ1-6 | 17 | TRBV6-6 | TRBD1 | TGTGCCAGCAGTCGTGGGACAGAAGAACCTTATAATTCACCCCTCCACTTT | CASSRGTEEPYNSPLHF
NA | TRBJ1-5 | 15 | TRBV6-1 | NA | TGTGCCAGCTGTGTCGACAGAAATAGCAATCAGCCCCAGCATTTT | CASCVDRNSNQPQHF
NA | TRBJ2-5 | 14 | TRBV3-1/TRBV3-2 | NA | TGTGCCAGCAGCCAACTCGCAGGGGGGGAGACCCAGTACTTC | CASSQLAGGETQYF
NA | TRBJ1-2 | 13 | TRBV12-3/TRBV12-4 | TRBD1 | TGTGCCAGCACCTCGACAGGGGGATATGGCTACACCTTC | CASTSTGGYGYTF
NA | TRBJ1-4 | 14 | TRBV7-9 | TRBD1 | TGTGCCAGCAGCTTAGAAGGGGGCTGTCGAAAACTGTTTTTT | CASSLEGGCRKLFF
NA | TRBJ1-2 | 14 | TRBV2 | NA | TGTGCCAGCAGTGTAGGAAGGGATCGGTATGGCTACACCTTC | CASSVGRDRYGYTF
NA | TRBJ2-1 | 14 | TRBV6-5 | TRBD2 | TGTGCCAGCATGGGGGGAGGGGTTTACAATGAGCAGTTCTTC | CASMGGGVYNEQFF
NA | TRBJ2-5 | 15 | TRBV19 | TRBD1 | TGTGCCAGTAGTATACCCGGGACAGAACAAGAGACCCAGTACTTC | CASSIPGTEQETQYF
NA | TRBJ2-4 | 20 | TRBV5-1 | NA | TGCGCCAGCAGCGTGTCTTCACAGGCAAATACGGCCTTAGCCAAAAACATTCAGTACTTC | CASSVSSQANTALAKNIQYF
NA | TRBJ1-4 | 16 | TRBV12-5 | NA | TGTGCTAGTGGTTTGGGGTCACTCTCAACTAATGAAAAACTGTTTTTT | CASGLGSLSTNEKLFF
NA | TRBJ2-5 | 13 | TRBV7-9 | NA | TGTGCCAGCAGCCCGCGGGCGGGAGAGACCCAGTACTTC | CASSPRAGETQYF
NA | TRBJ2-2 | 13 | TRBV9 | NA | TGTGCCAGCAGCCCCCTTGTGACCGGGGAGCTGTTTTTT | CASSPLVTGELFF
NA | TRBJ1-2 | 15 | TRBV18 | NA | TGTGCCAGCTCACCACCTACCCAGGACCCCTATGGCTACACCTTC | CASSPPTQDPYGYTF
NA | TRBJ2-1 | 14 | TRBV28 | TRBD2 | TGTGCCAGTTTTTCTAGCGGGAGGGCCCCTGAGCAGTTCTTC | CASFSSGRAPEQFF
NA | TRBJ1-1 | 12 | TRBV10-3 | NA | TGTGCCATCAGGGAGGGAGGGGGTGAAGCTTTCTTT | CAIREGGGEAFF
NA | TRBJ2-3 | 14 | TRBV10-3 | NA | TGTGCCATCAGTGAGCTCAGAAGCACAGATACGCAGTATTTT | CAISELRSTDTQYF
NA | TRBJ2-5 | 16 | TRBV7-9 | TRBD1 | TGTGCCAGCAGCTTCCGACGGACAGGGAATGGCGAGACCCAGTACTTC | CASSFRRTGNGETQYF
once | TRBJ2-3 | 14 | TRBV9 | NA | TGTGCCAGCAGCGTCGGCGGGAGCACAGATACGCAGTATTTT | CASSVGGSTDTQYF
NA | TRBJ2-1 | 15 | TRBV9 | NA | TGTGCCAGCAGCGTAGATAGGCAGGGGAGGGGTGAGCAGTTCTTC | CASSVDRQGRGEQFF
NA | TRBJ2-3 | 12 | TRBV12-3/TRBV12-4 | NA | TGTGCCAGCAGTTTAGGGACAGATACGCAGTATTTT | CASSLGTDTQYF
NA | TRBJ1-5 | 14 | TRBV7-2 | TRBD1 | TGTGCCAGCAGCCCGGGACAGGCGAATCAGCCCCAGCATTTT | CASSPGQANQPQHF
NA | TRBJ2-3 | 16 | TRBV2 | TRBD2 | TGTGCCAGCAGTGAAGTCTTGCGGGGGGGCACAGATACGCAGTATTTT | CASSEVLRGGTDTQYF
few | TRBJ1-2 | 15 | TRBV7-8 | TRBD1 | TGTGCCAGCAGCTATACCCGACAGGGGAGTACGAGCTACACCTTC | CASSYTRQGSTSYTF